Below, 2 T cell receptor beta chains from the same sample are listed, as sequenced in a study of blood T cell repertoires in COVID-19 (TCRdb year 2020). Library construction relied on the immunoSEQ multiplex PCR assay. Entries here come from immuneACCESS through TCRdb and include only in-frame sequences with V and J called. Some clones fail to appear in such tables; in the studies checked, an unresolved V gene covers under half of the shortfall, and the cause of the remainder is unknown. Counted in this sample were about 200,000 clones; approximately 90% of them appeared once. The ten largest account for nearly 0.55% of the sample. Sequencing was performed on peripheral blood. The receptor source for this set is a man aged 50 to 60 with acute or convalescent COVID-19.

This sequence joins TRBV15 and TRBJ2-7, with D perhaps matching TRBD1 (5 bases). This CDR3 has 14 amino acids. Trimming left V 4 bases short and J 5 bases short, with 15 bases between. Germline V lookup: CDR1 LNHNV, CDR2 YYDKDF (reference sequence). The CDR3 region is CATSTGRLMDEQYF. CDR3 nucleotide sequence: TGTGCCACCAGCACAGGGCGCCTCATGGACGAGCAGTACTTC.

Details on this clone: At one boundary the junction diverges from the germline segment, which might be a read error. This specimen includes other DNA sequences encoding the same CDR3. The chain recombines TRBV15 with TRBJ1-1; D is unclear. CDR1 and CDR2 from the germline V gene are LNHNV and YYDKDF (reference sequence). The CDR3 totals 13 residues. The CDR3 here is CATSVRWNTEAFF. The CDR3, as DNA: TGTGCCACCAGCGTGCGGTGGAACACTGAAGCCTTCTTT.